The 5 T cell receptor beta chains given below trace back to one sample, sequenced in a study of T cells in Graves' hyperthyroidism and ophthalmopathy. Researchers took RNA transcripts and amplified the TCR beta CDR3 regions from them. First-round RT-PCR of the TCR CDR3 relied on the HTBI primer set. TCRdb re-called the multiplex PCR reads through MiXCR, storing one row per CDR3 protein. The data show about 530,000 distinct CDR3 sequences, 17% seen once. Material: blood. All receptors come from a woman younger than 30 with Graves' ophthalmopathy.

This clonotype showed up just a few times. The genes are TRBV6-6 and TRBJ2-3; 12 nucleotides line up with TRBD2. Germline CDR1 MNHNY, CDR2 SVGAGI (reference sequence). This CDR3 region has 19 residues. V trimming: 2 bases; J trimming: 4 bases; junction bases outside the gene matches: 13. The CDR3: CASSYTPSSLAGGPDTQYF. The CDR3 DNA follows: TGTGCCAGCAGTTACACCCCCTCAAGTCTAGCGGGAGGGCCAGATACGCAGTATTTT.

The gene calls are TRBV2 and TRBJ1-4; weak D call: TRBD1 (6 bases). Germline assignment: CDR1 SNHLY and CDR2 FYNNEI. Trimming shortened V by 3 bases and J by 4 bases, and 12 bases separated the two germline ends. The CDR3 runs 15 residues. CDR3 DNA sequence: TGTGCCAGCAGTGATGGGGGCTTCTTTAATGAAAAACTGTTTTTT. Translating gives CASSDGGFFNEKLFF.

The rearrangement uses TRBV5-1 and TRBJ2-7; no clear D. The germline V gene encodes CDR1 SGHRS and CDR2 YFSETQ. V was trimmed by 0 bases and J by 2 bases, leaving 9 bases between them. The CDR3 covers 14 residues. CDR3 DNA: TGCGCCAGCAGCTTGGCCGGCCAGCCCTACGAGCAGTACTTC. Its protein product is CASSLAGQPYEQYF.

This clonotype was seen many times. One end of the junction varies from germline; a read error may be responsible. The genes are TRBV20-1 and TRBJ2-1; 7 bases line up with TRBD1. Germline V CDR1 and CDR2: DFQATT, SNEGSKA (reference sequence). The CDR3 has 12 residues. In DNA form, the CDR3 reads TGCAGTACTAGACAGGGTCTGGACGAGCAGTTCTTC. Translating it yields CSTRQGLDEQFF.

This clonotype was observed at least ten times. The chain joins TRBV20-1 to TRBJ2-5; 11 bases fit TRBD2. The CDR3 length is 15 residues. Germline V gives CDR1 DFQATT, CDR2 SNEGSKA (reference sequence). V shed 3 bases, J shed 6 bases, and the junction held 9 bases outside the gene matches. The CDR3 loop is CSARALAGEGKTQYF. The CDR3 DNA follows: TGCAGTGCTAGGGCACTAGCGGGGGAGGGAAAGACCCAGTACTTC.